These 18 T cell receptor beta chains share one sample of origin, sequenced in a study of breast tumors, draining lymph nodes, adjacent tissues. TCRdb analysed the multiplex PCR reads with MiXCR anew, one entry per CDR3 protein. The top ten hold about 4.1% of the sample, which has approximately 180,000 distinct CDR3 sequences, 25% to 40% seen once. Breast cancer patients provided tissue from their axillary draining lymph nodes. Sequenced: axillary lymph node tissue. The receptors derive from a female donor with breast cancer. Some clones in this sample may be carry-over from other donors' samples.

There are many counts of this clonotype. J is TRBJ2-5 and V is TRBV5-1, with 10 positions matching TRBD1. Losses at the gene ends were 3 bases for V and 5 bases for J; bases not matched to a gene: 4. This CDR3 is 14 amino acids long. Germline V gives CDR1 SGHRS, CDR2 YFSETQ. The DNA for the CDR3 is TGCGCCAGCAGCTCGACAGGGGGCCGGGAGACCCAGTACTTC. Translating it yields CASSSTGGRETQYF.

Of note for this clonotype: The conserved closing phenylalanine or tryptophan is absent in this CDR3, likely reflecting a read error. It is unclear where the CDR3 begins or ends on the DNA, so no DNA is shown, and the CDR3 is as TCRdb lists it. The chain joins TRBV7-6 to TRBJ2-5; the D call TRBD1 from the table was never checked on the DNA. The CDR3 comprises 10 residues, both ends counted. The germline V gene has CDR1 SGHVS and CDR2 FNYEAQ. CDR3 sequence reads: CASSKGARNT.

There are many counts of this clonotype. The V and J genes are TRBV7-9 and TRBJ2-5; D might be TRBD1 or TRBD2, each matching 5 bases. Germline V gives CDR1 SEHNR, CDR2 FQNEAQ (reference sequence). Trimming shortened V by 0 bases and J by 5 bases, and 10 bases separated the two germline ends. This CDR3 is 14 amino acids long. The CDR3 nucleotides read TGTGCCAGCAGCTTAGCTCGGGGCGGGGAGACCCAGTACTTC. Its protein product is CASSLARGGETQYF. The full variable domain, rest sourced from reference TRBV7-9 and TRBJ2-5, is DTGVSQNPRHKITKRGQNVTFRCDPISEHNRLYWYRQTLGQGPEFLTYFQNEAQLEKSRLLSDRFSAERPKGSFSTLEIQRTEQGDSAMYLCASSLARGGETQYFGPGTRLLVL.

This clonotype was picked up many times. This chain joins TRBV10-3 and TRBJ2-3; D is perhaps TRBD2 (6 bases). The CDR3 length is 12 residues. Germline V gives CDR1 ENHRY, CDR2 SYGVKD. V was shortened by 6 bases and J by 5 bases, with 9 bases between the two germline ends. CDR3 nucleotide sequence: TGTGCCATCAGCGGGACTCTAGATACGCAGTATTTT. Translation: CAISGTLDTQYF.

This clonotype has ten or more counts. The genes are TRBV4-2 and TRBJ2-1, with a possible D match to TRBD2 (7 bases). The V end was cut by 1 base, the J end by 8 bases, with 21 bases between. Germline CDR1 is LGHNA and CDR2 is YNFKEQ. The CDR3 spans 17 residues. The CDR3: CASSQVGGGIRVHEQFF. The CDR3 bases are TGTGCCAGCAGCCAAGTGGGAGGGGGGATTCGGGTTCATGAGCAGTTCTTC.

This chain connects TRBV25-1 to TRBJ2-7; no clear D. This CDR3 is built from 16 residues. V was shortened by 3 bases and J by 3 bases, with 18 bases between the two germline ends. The V gene's germline CDR1 is MGHDK and CDR2 SYGVNS. CDR3 residues: CASSDSPALVRYEQYF. The CDR3 DNA sequence: TGTGCCAGCAGTGATTCTCCAGCGCTAGTGCGCTACGAGCAGTACTTC.

This clonotype was detected ten times or more. The junction shows a germline mismatch at one end, possibly a read error. The gene calls are TRBV7-9 and TRBJ1-2, with D possibly being TRBD1 (5 bases). Germline CDR1 SEHNR, CDR2 FQNEAQ (reference sequence). There are 15 residues in the CDR3. The CDR3 nucleotides read TGTGCCAGCAGCCCCCGGGGAGGGACCACGGATGGCTACCCCTTC. The encoded protein is CASSPRGGTTDGYPF. Full variable domain (remainder filled in from reference TRBV7-9 and TRBJ1-2): DTGVSQNPRHKITKRGQNVTFRCDPISEHNRLYWYRQTLGQGPEFLTYFQNEAQLEKSRLLSDRFSAERPKGSFSTLEIQRTEQGDSAMYLCASSPRGGTTDGYPFGSGTRLTVV.

To note about this clonotype: At one end, the junction sequence differs from germline, possibly due to a read error. This rearrangement joins TRBV29-1 to TRBJ2-1, with 7 nucleotides matching TRBD2. This CDR3 is built from 13 residues. Per germline, CDR1 SQVTM and CDR2 ANQGSEA. CDR3 nucleotides: TGCAGCGTTGGAGCGGGACCCTACGATGAGCAGTTCTTC. Its protein is CSVGAGPYDEQFF.

This clonotype came up many times. The J gene is TRBJ2-1, the V gene TRBV5-1; possibly TRBD1 for D (5 bases). V lost 4 bases, J lost 2 bases, and 10 bases lay in between. The CDR3 consists of 14 residues. CDR1 is SGHRS, CDR2 YFSETQ, per germline. This CDR3 is CASSGQMAYNEQFF. CDR3 DNA: TGCGCCAGCAGCGGACAAATGGCCTACAATGAGCAGTTCTTC.

Regarding this clonotype: One junction end does not reproduce the germline sequence, and a read error may be involved. The J gene is TRBJ1-4, the V gene TRBV20-1; 7 bases align to TRBD1. The CDR3 contains 11 residues. Germline V gene data show CDR1 as DFQATT and CDR2 as SNEGSKA (reference sequence). This CDR3 reads CSALARDSKLF. The CDR3 bases are TGCAGTGCCCTAGCCCGGGACAGCAAGTTATTT.

Remarks on this clonotype: No conserved phenylalanine or tryptophan is present at the end of the CDR3, so a read error is the likely explanation. The V and J genes are TRBV5-1 and TRBJ2-7, with 13 bases identical to TRBD2. Per the germline V gene, CDR1 is SGHRS and CDR2 is YFSETQ. Losses at the gene ends were 0 bases for V and 6 bases for J; bases not matched to a gene: 9. CDR3 length: 17 residues. CDR3 region: CASSLGLAGGPLPEQYL. The CDR3 DNA reads as TGCGCCAGCAGCTTGGGACTAGCGGGGGGCCCGTTACCCGAGCAGTACTTG.

This clonotype has a handful of counts. A single base separates this from a much larger clone, so it may be a read error. This chain uses TRBV5-1 with TRBJ2-1; 12 nucleotides line up with TRBD2. The CDR3 is 14 amino acids. CDR1 is SGHRS and CDR2 is YFSETQ in the germline V gene. This CDR3 reads CASTTSGGYNEQLF. As DNA, the CDR3 is TGCGCCAGTACGACTAGCGGGGGCTACAATGAGCAGCTCTTC.

The chain recombines TRBV19 with TRBJ2-3, with D maybe TRBD1 (5 bases). Trimming removed 3 bases from V and 7 bases from J, with 14 bases in between. Germline lookup yields CDR1 LNHDA and CDR2 SQIVND (reference sequence). The CDR3 consists of 14 residues. CDR3 sequence (DNA): TGTGCCAGTAGTATTAAGGAGAAGGGGAATACGCAGTATTTT. Its protein product is CASSIKEKGNTQYF.

This clonotype was seen repeatedly, ten times or more. The chain uses TRBV11-2 and TRBJ2-5; TRBD2 matches at 8 bases. Germline assignment: CDR1 SGHAT and CDR2 FQNNGV. With V trimmed by 5 bases and J by 5 bases, 13 bases remained unmatched. This CDR3 has 16 amino acids. The CDR3 nucleotides are TGTGCCAGCAGCCCGGGGGGGGGACTCCGCGGGGAGACCCAGTACTTC. Amino acids: CASSPGGGLRGETQYF.

In its sample, this clonotype was seen many times. The chain is built from TRBV27 and TRBJ2-7, with TRBD1 matching 8 bases. The junction had 6 bases not matched to a gene; V was cut back by 5 bases and J by 0 bases. The length of the CDR3 is 15 residues. CDR1 and CDR2 (germline): MNHEY, SMNVEV (reference sequence). The CDR3 loop reads CASSPRTGNSYEQYF. As DNA, the CDR3 is TGTGCCAGCAGTCCGAGGACAGGGAACTCCTACGAGCAGTACTTC.

The CDR3 DNA follows: TGCAGCGTGACTAGCGTGACTGTCGGCAGCTATTACGAGCAGTACTTC. Its translation is CSVTSVTVGSYYEQYF. The V gene is TRBV29-1, the J gene TRBJ2-7; TRBD2 matches at 8 bases. Germline V gives CDR1 SQVTM, CDR2 ANQGSEA. The CDR3 covers 16 residues. J was trimmed by 4 bases and V by 6 bases; bases with no gene match: 17.

This clonotype came up many times. The chain uses TRBV12-3 or TRBV12-4 and TRBJ2-2, with D possibly being TRBD1 or TRBD2 (5 bases each). This CDR3 has 16 amino acids. The V end was cut by 7 bases, the J end by 6 bases, with 21 bases between. The CDR3 loop is CASTNVGRIEAGELFF. CDR3 coding DNA: TGTGCCAGCACCAACGTGGGACGAATTGAGGCCGGGGAGCTGTTTTTT.

This CDR3 reads CASSLVVAGASGDPRYF. For the CDR3, the DNA is TGTGCCAGCAGCTTAGTGGTAGCGGGGGCTTCTGGAGATCCGCGGTATTTT. The chain combines TRBV7-2 with TRBJ2-3; 9 bases map to TRBD2. Trimming cost V 1 base and J 14 bases; bases outside gene matches: 19. CDR1 SGHTA and CDR2 FQGNSA come from the germline V gene. The CDR3 sequence is 17 residues long. Combining the CDR3 with reference TRBV7-2 and TRBJ2-3 gives the whole variable domain GAGVSQSPSNKVTEKGKDVELRCDPISGHTALYWYRQSLGQGLEFLIYFQGNSAPDKSGLPSDRFSAERTGGSVSTLTIQRTQQEDSAVYLCASSLVVAGASGDPRYFGPGTRLTVL.